This T cell receptor (beta chain) was identified in a study of cytomegalovirus exposure and HLA in healthy donors. Germline trimming cut 0 bases from V and 7 bases from J; bases unmatched to any gene: 11. The length of the CDR3 is 16 residues. Per the germline V gene, CDR1 is MGHRA and CDR2 is YSYEKL. The PCR employed 60 Vbeta primers together with 13 Jbeta primers. Sequencing used immunoSEQ multiplex PCR; TCRdb keeps in-frame clones, though not all of them. The sample consists of about 130,000 clones, 80% of them appearing once. The chain couples TRBV4-1 to TRBJ1-2; TRBD1 agrees at 7 bases. Material: PBMCs. The clonotype comes from a man in his forties or fifties in good health and CMV-seronegative. CDR3 DNA: TGCGCCAGCAGCCAAGATACCCTTAGAGGGGGCCGTGGCTACACCTTC. Its translation: CASSQDTLRGGRGYTF.